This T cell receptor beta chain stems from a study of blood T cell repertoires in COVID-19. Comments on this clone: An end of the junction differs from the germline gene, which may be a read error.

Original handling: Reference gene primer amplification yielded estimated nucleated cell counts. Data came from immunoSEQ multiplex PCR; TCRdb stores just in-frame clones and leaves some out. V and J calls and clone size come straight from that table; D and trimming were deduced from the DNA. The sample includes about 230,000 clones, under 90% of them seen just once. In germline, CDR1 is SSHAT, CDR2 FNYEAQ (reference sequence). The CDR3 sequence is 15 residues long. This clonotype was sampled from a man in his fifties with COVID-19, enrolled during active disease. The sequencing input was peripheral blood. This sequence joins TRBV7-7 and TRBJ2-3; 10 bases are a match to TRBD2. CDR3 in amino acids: CASSAGTSETDTQYF. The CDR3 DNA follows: TGTGCTAGCAGCGCCGGGACTAGCGAAACAGATACGCAGTATTTT.